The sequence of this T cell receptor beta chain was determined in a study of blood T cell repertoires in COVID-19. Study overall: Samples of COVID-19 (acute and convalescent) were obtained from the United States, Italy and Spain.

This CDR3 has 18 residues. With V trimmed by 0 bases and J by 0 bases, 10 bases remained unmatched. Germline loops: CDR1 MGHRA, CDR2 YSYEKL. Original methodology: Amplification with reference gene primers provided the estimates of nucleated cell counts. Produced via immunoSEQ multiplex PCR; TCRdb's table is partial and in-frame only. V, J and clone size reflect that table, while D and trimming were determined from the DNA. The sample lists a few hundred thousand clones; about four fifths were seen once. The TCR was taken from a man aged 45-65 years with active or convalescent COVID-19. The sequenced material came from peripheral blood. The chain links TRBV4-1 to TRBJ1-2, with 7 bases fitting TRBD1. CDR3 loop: CASSQDEGQPRANYGYTF. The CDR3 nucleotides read TGCGCCAGCAGCCAAGATGAGGGACAGCCGAGAGCTAACTATGGCTACACCTTC.